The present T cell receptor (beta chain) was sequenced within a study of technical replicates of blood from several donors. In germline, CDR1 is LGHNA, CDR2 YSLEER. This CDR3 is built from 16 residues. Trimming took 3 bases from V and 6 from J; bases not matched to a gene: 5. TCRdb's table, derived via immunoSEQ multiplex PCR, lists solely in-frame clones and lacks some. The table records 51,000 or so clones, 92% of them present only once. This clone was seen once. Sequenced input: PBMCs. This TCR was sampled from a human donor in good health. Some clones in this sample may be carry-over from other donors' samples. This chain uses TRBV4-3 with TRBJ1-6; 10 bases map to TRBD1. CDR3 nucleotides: TGCGCCAGCAGCCAGTCTCGGGACAGGGGTAATTCACCCCTCCACTTT. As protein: CASSQSRDRGNSPLHF.